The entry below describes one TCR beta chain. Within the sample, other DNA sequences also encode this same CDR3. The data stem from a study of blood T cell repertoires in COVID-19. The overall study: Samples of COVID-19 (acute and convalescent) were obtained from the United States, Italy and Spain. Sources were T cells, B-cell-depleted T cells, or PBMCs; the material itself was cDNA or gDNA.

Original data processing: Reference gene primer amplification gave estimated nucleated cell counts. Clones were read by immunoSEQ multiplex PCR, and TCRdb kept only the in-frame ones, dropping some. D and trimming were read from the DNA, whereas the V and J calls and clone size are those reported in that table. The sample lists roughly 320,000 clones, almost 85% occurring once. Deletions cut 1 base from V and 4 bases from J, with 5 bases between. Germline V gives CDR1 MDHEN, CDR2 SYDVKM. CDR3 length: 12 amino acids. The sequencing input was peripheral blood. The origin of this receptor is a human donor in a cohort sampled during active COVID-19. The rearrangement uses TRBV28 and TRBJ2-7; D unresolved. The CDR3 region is CASSLSGYEQYF. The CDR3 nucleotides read TGTGCCAGCAGTTTATCGGGTTACGAGCAGTACTTC.